The next 2 T cell receptor beta chains were all read from a single sample in a study of human T cells and chemical hapten exposure listed by TCRdb under 2021. Receptor libraries were prepared by RACE. Sequencing relied on a NextSeq 500. The raw public data were reprocessed by TCRdb itself: fastp quality trimming at Q25, MiXCR clonotype calling, in-frame beta chains only. Every CDR3 protein is listed once, alongside the most common genes and DNA of its rows. The sample contains 95,000 or so distinct CDR3 sequences, about an eighth of them found a single time. The ten biggest clones cover about 3% of the sample. The label giving this sample's time point can be read as: patch test 2, 6 weeks after DPC sensitization. Taken with the paper, the label for treatment or condition translates to: therapeutic diphenylcyclopropenone sensitization with weekly scalp DPC. This specimen was whole blood, taken in connection with sensitization to the hapten diphenylcyclopropenone (DPC). The receptors here all came from a woman aged 40 to 50 with alopecia areata. Some clones in this sample may be carry-over from other donors' samples.

In its sample, this clonotype was seen a few times. V gene TRBV4-3 combines with J gene TRBJ2-1; D is ambiguous. The V end lost 0 bases, the J end lost 10 bases, and 22 bases lay between the germline ends. The germline V gene has CDR1 LGHNA and CDR2 YSLEER. The CDR3 extends over 17 amino acids. CDR3 bases: TGCGCCAGCAGCCAAGATCGAGACTCCCTCCTTTTGCGGGAGCAGTTCTTC. It specifies CASSQDRDSLLLREQFF.

This clonotype was observed many times. The chain combines TRBV5-4 with TRBJ2-5; 7 bases agree with TRBD2. Trimming took 0 bases from V and 5 from J; bases not matched to a gene: 10. CDR1 is SGHNT and CDR2 is YYREEE in the germline V gene (reference sequence). This CDR3 is 16 amino acids long. CDR3 residues: CASSLGLGGVRETQYF. The CDR3 DNA sequence: TGTGCCAGCAGCTTGGGACTGGGAGGGGTCCGGGAGACCCAGTACTTC.